This TCR beta chain came from a study of cytomegalovirus exposure and HLA in healthy donors. PCR involved 60 Vbeta and 13 Jbeta primers. Profiling relied on immunoSEQ multiplex PCR, and the TCRdb table lists in-frame clones only, not all of them. The sample lists tens of thousands of clones, about 77% seen once, with around 2.6% in the top ten. Though probably carrying unrecorded immune exposures, donors were nominally healthy at sampling. V lost 6 bases, J lost 5 bases, and 13 bases stayed unmatched. Germline V gene sequence: CDR1 MNHNY, CDR2 SVGAGI (reference sequence). The CDR3 covers 16 residues. Points on this clone: Its specificity is not known.

General observations from the study: There were several of the most significant clusters that appeared linked to common viral pathogens in a later analysis.

This clonotype originated in a male donor in good health and CMV-seropositive. Source material: PBMCs. V gene TRBV6-6 combines with J gene TRBJ1-5, with 7 bases lining up with TRBD1. CDR3 region: CASRYGGTGTDQPQHF. In nucleotides, the CDR3 is TGTGCCAGCAGGTATGGGGGGACCGGGACAGATCAGCCCCAGCATTTT.